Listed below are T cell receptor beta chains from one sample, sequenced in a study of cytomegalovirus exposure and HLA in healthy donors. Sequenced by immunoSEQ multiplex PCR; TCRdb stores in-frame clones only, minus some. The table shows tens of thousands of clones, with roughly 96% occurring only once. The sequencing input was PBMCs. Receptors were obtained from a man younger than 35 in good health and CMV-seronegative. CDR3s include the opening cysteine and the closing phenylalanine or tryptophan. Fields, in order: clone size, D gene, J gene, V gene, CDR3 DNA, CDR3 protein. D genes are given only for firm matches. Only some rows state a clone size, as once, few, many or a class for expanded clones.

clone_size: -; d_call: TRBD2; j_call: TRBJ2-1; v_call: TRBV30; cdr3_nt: TGTGCCTGGAGTGTACTACTAGCGGGAGGACATGAGCAGTTCTTC; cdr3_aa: CAWSVLLAGGHEQFF
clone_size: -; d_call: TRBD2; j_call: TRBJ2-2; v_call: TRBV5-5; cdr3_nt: TGTGCCAGCAGCTTGACTAGCGGGAGCACCGGGGAGCTGTTTTTT; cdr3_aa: CASSLTSGSTGELFF
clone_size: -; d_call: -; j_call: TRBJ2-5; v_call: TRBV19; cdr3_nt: TGTGCCAGTAGTCCACAGGGCGGCCAAGAGACCCAGTACTTC; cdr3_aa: CASSPQGGQETQYF
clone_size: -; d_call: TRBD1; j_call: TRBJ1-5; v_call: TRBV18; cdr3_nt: TGTGCCAGCTCACTGGACAGGGGCAATCAGCCCCAGCATTTT; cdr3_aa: CASSLDRGNQPQHF
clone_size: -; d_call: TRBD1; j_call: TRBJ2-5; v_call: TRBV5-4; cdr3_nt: TGTGCCAGCAGCTGGGACAGGGCAGAGACCCAGTACTTC; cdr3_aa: CASSWDRAETQYF
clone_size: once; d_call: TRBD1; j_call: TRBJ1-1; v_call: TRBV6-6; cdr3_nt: TGTGCCAGCAGTTCCCGGGACAGGGCCGCTTTCTTT; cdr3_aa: CASSSRDRAAFF
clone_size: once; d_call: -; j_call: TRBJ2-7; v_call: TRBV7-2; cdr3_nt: TGTGCCAGCAGCTTAGAAGCGCCCCCGGCCACCTACGAGCAGTACTTC; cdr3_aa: CASSLEAPPATYEQYF
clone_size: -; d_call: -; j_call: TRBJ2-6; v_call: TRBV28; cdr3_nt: TGTGCCAGCAGTTTATTATACAGGGCTGGGGCCAACGTCCTGACTTTC; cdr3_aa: CASSLLYRAGANVLTF
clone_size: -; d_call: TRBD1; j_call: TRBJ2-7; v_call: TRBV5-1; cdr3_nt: TGCGCCAGCAGGTATGGGGACAGGGGTAACTACGAGCAGTACTTC; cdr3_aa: CASRYGDRGNYEQYF
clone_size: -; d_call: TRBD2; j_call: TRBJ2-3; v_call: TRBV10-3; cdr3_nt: TGTGCCATCAGGGGTACTAGCGGGAGTGTTAAAGATACGCAGTATTTT; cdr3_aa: CAIRGTSGSVKDTQYF